This T cell receptor beta chain was observed in a study of cytomegalovirus exposure and HLA in healthy donors. Study-wide context: One earlier analysis, a look at 150 million to 200 million T cells, found almost 120 million unique TCR beta sequences.

Broader study findings: Researchers counted around 150 TCR beta chains as cytomegalovirus-associated. Most TCR sequences were uncommon, yet certain public TCRs appeared in many donors. In a later analysis, HLA-C alleles had the fewest associated TCRs, DRB1 alleles the most.

A word on this clone: As yet, its antigen is unknown.

Germline CDR1 reads MGHRA; CDR2 reads YSYEKL. The CDR3 sequence is 12 residues long. Germline trimming cut 3 bases from V and 11 bases from J; bases unmatched to any gene: 3. The PCR contained 60 Vbeta and 13 Jbeta primers. The protocol was immunoSEQ multiplex PCR, while the TCRdb copy is restricted to in-frame clones and leaves out a portion. The sample yields over 200,000 clones, 70% seen once. The chain uses TRBV4-1 and TRBJ1-1, with 10 nucleotides matching TRBD1. This clonotype was obtained from a man in his forties in good health and CMV-seropositive. Sequenced material: PBMCs. This CDR3 reads CASSQTGGDAFF. CDR3 nucleotide sequence: TGCGCCAGCAGCCAGACAGGGGGCGACGCTTTCTTT.